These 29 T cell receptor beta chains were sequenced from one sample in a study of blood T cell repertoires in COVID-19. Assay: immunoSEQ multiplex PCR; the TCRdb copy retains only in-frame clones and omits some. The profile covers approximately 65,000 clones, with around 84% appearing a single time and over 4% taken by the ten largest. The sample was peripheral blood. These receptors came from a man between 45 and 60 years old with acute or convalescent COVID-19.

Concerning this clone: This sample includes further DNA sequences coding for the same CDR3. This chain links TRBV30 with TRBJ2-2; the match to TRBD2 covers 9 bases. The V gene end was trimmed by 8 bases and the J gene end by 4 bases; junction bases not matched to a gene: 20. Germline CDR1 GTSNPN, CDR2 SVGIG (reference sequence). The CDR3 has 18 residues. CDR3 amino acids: CARGRGGVSGVGTGELFF. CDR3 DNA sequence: TGTGCCCGGGGGCGGGGGGGTGTGTCGGGAGTGGGCACCGGGGAGCTGTTTTTT.

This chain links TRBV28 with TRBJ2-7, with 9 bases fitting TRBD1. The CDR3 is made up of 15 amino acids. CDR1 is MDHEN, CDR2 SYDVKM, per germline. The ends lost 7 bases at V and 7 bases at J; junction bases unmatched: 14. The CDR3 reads CASIGAGQGLREQYF. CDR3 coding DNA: TGTGCCAGCATTGGCGCGGGACAGGGCCTTCGGGAGCAGTACTTC. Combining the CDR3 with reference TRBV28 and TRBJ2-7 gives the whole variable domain DVKVTQSSRYLVKRTGEKVFLECVQDMDHENMFWYRQDPGLGLRLIYFSYDVKMKEKGDIPEGYSVSREKKERFSLILESASTNQTSMYLCASIGAGQGLREQYFGPGTRLTVT.

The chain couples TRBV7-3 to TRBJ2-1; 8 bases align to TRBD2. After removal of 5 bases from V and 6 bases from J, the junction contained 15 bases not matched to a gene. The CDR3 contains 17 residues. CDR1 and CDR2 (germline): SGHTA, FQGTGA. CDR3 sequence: CASSATSGARLRNEQFF. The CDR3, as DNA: TGTGCCAGCAGCGCCACTAGCGGTGCACGGTTACGCAATGAGCAGTTCTTC.

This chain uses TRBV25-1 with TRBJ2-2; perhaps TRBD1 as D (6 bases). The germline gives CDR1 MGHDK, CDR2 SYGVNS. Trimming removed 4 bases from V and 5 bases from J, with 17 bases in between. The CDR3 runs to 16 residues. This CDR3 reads CASSAPDPQGTGELFF. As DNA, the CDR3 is TGTGCCAGCAGTGCGCCAGATCCACAGGGAACCGGGGAGCTGTTTTTT.

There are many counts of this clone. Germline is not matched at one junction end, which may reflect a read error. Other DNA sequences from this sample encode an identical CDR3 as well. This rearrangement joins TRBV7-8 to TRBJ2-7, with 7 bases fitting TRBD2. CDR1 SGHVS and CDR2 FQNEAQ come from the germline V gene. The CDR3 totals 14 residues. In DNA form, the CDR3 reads TGTGCCCTCGCGAGGCTAGCGGCCTCCGACGAGCAGTACTTC. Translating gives CALARLAASDEQYF. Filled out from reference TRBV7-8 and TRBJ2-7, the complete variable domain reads GAGVSQSPRYKVAKRGQDVALRCDPISGHVSLFWYQQALGQGPEFLTYFQNEAQLDKSGLPSDRFFAERPEGSVSTLKIQRTQQEDSAVYLCALARLAASDEQYFGPGTRLTVT.

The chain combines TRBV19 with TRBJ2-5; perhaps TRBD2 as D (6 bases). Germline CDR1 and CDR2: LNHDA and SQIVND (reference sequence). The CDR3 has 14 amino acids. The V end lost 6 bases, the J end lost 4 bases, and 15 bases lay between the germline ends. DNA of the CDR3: TGTGCCAGTAGCCCCGGGGGAGACCGAGAGACCCAGTACTTC. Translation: CASSPGGDRETQYF.

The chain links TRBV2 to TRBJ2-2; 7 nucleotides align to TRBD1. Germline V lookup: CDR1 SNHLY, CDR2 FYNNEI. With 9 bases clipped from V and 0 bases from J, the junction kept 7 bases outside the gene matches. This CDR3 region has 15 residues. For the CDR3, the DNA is TGTGCCAGTGCTGGGACAGCGCCGAACACCGGGGAGCTGTTTTTT. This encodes CASAGTAPNTGELFF.

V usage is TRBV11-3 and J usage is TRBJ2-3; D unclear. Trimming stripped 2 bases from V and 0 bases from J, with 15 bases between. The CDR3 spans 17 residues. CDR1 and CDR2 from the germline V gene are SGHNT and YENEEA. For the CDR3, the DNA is TGTGCCAGCAGCTTAAAGACCCACAGCTCTAGCACAGATACGCAGTATTTT. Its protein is CASSLKTHSSSTDTQYF.

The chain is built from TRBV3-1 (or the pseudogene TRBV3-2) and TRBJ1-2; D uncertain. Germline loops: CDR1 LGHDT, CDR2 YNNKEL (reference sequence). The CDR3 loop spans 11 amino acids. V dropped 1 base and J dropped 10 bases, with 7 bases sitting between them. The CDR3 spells CASSQGRDYTF. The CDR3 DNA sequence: TGTGCCAGCAGCCAAGGAAGAGACTACACCTTC.

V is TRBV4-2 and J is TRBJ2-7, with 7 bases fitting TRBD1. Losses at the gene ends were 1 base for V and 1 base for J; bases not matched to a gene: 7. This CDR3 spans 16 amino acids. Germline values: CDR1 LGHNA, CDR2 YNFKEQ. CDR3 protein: CASSQASGTVSYEQYF. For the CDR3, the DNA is TGTGCCAGCAGCCAAGCCTCCGGGACAGTGTCCTACGAGCAGTACTTC.

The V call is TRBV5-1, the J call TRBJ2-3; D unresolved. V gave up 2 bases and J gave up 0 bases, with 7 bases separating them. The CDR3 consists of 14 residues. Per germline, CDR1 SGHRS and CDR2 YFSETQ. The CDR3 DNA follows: TGCGCCAGCAGCTTTAGGCGGAGCACAGATACGCAGTATTTT. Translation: CASSFRRSTDTQYF.

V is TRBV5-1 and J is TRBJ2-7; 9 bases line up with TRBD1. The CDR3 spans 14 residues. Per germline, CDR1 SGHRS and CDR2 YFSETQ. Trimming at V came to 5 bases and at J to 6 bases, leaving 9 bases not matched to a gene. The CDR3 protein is CASRAGTGTVEQYF. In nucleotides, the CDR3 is TGCGCCAGCAGGGCCGGGACAGGGACGGTCGAGCAGTACTTC.

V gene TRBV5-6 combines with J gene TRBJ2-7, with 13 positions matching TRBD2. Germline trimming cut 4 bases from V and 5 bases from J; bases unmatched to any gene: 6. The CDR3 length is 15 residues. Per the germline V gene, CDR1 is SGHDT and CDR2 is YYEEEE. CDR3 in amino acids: CASSKPGLAGNEQYF. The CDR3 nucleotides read TGTGCCAGCAGCAAGCCGGGACTAGCGGGAAACGAGCAGTACTTC.

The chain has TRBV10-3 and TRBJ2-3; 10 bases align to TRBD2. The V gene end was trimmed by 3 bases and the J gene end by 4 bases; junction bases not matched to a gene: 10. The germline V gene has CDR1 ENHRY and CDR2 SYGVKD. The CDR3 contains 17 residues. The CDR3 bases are TGTGCCATCAGTGACCTAACCGGGACTAGCGATCCAGATACGCAGTATTTT. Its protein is CAISDLTGTSDPDTQYF.

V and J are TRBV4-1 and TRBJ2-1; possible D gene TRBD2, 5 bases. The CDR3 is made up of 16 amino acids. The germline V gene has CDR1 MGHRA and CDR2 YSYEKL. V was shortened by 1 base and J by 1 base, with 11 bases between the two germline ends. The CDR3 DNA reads TGCGCCAGCAGCCAAGTGCAGAGGGCTTCCTACAATGAGCAGTTCTTC. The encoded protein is CASSQVQRASYNEQFF.

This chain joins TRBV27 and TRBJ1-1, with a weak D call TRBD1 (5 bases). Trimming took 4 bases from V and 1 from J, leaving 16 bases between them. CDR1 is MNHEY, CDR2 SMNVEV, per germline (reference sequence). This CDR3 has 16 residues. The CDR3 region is CASSSWGGSKNTEAFF. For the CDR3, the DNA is TGTGCCAGCAGTTCATGGGGGGGTTCAAAGAACACTGAAGCTTTCTTT.

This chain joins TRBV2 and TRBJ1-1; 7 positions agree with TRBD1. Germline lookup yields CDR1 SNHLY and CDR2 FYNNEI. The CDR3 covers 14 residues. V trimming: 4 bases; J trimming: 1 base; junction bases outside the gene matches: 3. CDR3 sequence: CASSVNRGNTEAFF. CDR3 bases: TGTGCCAGCAGTGTAAACAGGGGGAACACTGAAGCTTTCTTT.

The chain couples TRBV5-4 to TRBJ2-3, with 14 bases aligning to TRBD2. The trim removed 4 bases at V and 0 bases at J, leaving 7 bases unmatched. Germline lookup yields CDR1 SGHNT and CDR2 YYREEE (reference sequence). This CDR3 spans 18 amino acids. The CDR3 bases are TGTGCCAGCAGCCTAGGGACTAGCGGGGGAGCTAGCACAGATACGCAGTATTTT. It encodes CASSLGTSGGASTDTQYF.

Here the CDR3 reads CASSLSSVTYNEQFF. CDR3 sequence (DNA): TGTGCCAGCAGTTTATCTAGCGTCACCTACAATGAGCAGTTCTTC. The chain links TRBV27 to TRBJ2-1, with TRBD2 as a possible D gene (5 bases). In germline, CDR1 is MNHEY, CDR2 SMNVEV (reference sequence). Trimming left V 0 bases short and J 2 bases short, with 8 bases between. The CDR3 is 15 amino acids.

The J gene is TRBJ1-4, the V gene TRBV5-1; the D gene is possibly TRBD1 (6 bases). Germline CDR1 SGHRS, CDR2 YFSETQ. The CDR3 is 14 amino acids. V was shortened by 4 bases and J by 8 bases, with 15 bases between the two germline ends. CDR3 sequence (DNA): TGCGCCAGCAGCGTAGGGGACATTTACGAAAAACTGTTTTTT. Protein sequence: CASSVGDIYEKLFF.

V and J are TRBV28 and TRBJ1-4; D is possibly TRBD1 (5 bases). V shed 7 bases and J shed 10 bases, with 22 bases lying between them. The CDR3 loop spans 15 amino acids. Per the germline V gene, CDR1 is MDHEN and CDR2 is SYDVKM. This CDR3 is CASTDPGQSPRKLFF. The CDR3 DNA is TGTGCCAGCACTGACCCAGGGCAGTCCCCAAGAAAACTGTTTTTT.

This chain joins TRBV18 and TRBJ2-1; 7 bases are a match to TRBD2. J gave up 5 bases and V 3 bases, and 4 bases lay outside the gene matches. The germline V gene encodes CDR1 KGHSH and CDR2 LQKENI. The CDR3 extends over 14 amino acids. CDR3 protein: CASSPGRGDNEQFF. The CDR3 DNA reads TGTGCCAGCTCACCGGGGAGGGGCGACAATGAGCAGTTCTTC.

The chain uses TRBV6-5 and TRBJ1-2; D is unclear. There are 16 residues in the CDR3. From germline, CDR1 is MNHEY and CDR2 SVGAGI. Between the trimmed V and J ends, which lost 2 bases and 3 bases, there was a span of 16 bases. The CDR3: CASSYGWENGYYGYTF. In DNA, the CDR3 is TGTGCCAGCAGTTACGGCTGGGAGAACGGATACTATGGCTACACCTTC.

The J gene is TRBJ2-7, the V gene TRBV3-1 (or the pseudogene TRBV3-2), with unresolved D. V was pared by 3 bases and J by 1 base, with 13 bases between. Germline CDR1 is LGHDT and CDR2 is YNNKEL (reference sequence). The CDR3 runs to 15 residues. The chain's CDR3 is CASSHTIAGSYEQYF. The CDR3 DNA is TGTGCCAGCAGCCATACTATCGCCGGGTCCTACGAGCAGTACTTC.

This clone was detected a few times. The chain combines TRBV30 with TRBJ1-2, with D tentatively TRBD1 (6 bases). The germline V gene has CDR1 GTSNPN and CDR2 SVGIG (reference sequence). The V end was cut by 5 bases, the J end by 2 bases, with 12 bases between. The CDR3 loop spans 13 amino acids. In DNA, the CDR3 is TGTGCCTGGTCCCGGACAGAAAACTATGGCTACACCTTC. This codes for CAWSRTENYGYTF.

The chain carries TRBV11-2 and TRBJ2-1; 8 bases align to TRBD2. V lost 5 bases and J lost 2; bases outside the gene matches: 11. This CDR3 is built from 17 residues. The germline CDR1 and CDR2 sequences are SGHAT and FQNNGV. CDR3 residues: CASSPPERGTPYNEQFF. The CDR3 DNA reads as TGTGCCAGCAGCCCCCCGGAGCGGGGGACTCCCTACAATGAGCAGTTCTTC.

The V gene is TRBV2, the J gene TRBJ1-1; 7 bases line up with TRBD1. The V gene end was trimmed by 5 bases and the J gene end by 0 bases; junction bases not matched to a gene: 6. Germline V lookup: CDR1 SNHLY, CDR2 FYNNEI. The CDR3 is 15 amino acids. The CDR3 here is CASSYRGGMNTEAFF. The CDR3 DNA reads TGTGCCAGCAGTTACAGGGGAGGTATGAACACTGAAGCTTTCTTT.

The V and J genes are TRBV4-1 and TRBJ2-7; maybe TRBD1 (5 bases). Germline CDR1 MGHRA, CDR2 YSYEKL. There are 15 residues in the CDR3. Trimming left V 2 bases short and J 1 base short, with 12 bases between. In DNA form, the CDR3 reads TGCGCCAGCAGCCAATTTCAGGGCAGTTCCTACGAGCAGTACTTC. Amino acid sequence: CASSQFQGSSYEQYF.

For the CDR3, the DNA is TGTGCCAGCAGAACTAGCGGGACCGCCTACAATGAGCAGTTCTTC. Its translation: CASRTSGTAYNEQFF. The V call is TRBV6-5, the J call TRBJ2-1; 10 nucleotides line up with TRBD2. V trimming: 6 bases; J trimming: 2 bases; junction bases outside the gene matches: 4. The CDR3 loop spans 15 amino acids. CDR1 is MNHEY, CDR2 SVGAGI, per germline.